A single sample gave rise to the 29 T cell receptor beta chains below, sequenced in a study of T and B cells in COVID-19 patients. Multiplex PCR with BIOMED2 TRB-A/B primer pools amplified TRB rearrangements. TCRdb recomputed calls from the multiplex PCR reads with MiXCR, one row per CDR3 protein. In the table there are about 6,000 distinct CDR3 sequences, approximately 25% of which are singletons. Blood genomic DNA input for TRB amplification was about 250-500 ng. The sample was blood. The receptors stem from a human donor with active COVID-19.

This clonotype is medium-sized by share. The CDR3 DNA is TGTGCCAGTACCCCCCCGGGGGGGGAATACAATGAGCAGTTCTTC. This translates into CASTPPGGEYNEQFF. This chain joins TRBV19 and TRBJ2-1; TRBD2 aligns across 8 bases. Germline V gene data show CDR1 as LNHDA and CDR2 as SQIVND (reference sequence). The CDR3 runs to 15 residues. V lost 7 bases and J lost 4; bases outside the gene matches: 9.

This clonotype was picked up a small number of times. The rearrangement links TRBV7-2 to TRBJ2-2; 9 bases line up with TRBD1. In germline, CDR1 is SGHTA, CDR2 FQGNSA. The CDR3 contains 14 residues. V shed 5 bases, J shed 6 bases, and the junction held 4 bases outside the gene matches. The CDR3 nucleotides are TGTGCCAGCAGCCGACAGGGGGAGGCCGGGGAGCTGTTTTTT. It specifies CASSRQGEAGELFF.

This clonotype is labeled as large. The gene calls are TRBV19 and TRBJ2-1, with 7 bases lining up with TRBD2. The V and J ends lost 1 base and 4 bases, in that order; junction bases with no gene match: 7. The germline V gene has CDR1 LNHDA and CDR2 SQIVND (reference sequence). The CDR3 has 16 amino acids. The CDR3 spells CASSIGGGGGYNEQFF. CDR3 bases: TGTGCCAGTAGTATAGGCGGCGGGGGAGGTTACAATGAGCAGTTCTTC.

This clonotype is judged medium-sized. The V gene is TRBV30, the J gene TRBJ2-7; D might be TRBD2 (5 bases). Germline assignment: CDR1 GTSNPN and CDR2 SVGIG (reference sequence). The V and J ends lost 3 bases and 7 bases respectively, with 10 bases between them. The CDR3 length is 11 residues. CDR3 nucleotides: TGTGCCTGGAGGAGAGGGAAGGAGCAGTACTTC. Encoded protein: CAWRRGKEQYF.

The V and J genes are TRBV20-1 and TRBJ2-3; TRBD1 is a possible D gene (6 bases). CDR3 size: 15 residues. CDR1 is DFQATT, CDR2 SNEGSKA, per germline (reference sequence). Deletions cut 2 bases from V and 1 base from J, with 13 bases between. The CDR3 region is CSARPTGTGTDTQYF. CDR3 DNA: TGCAGTGCTAGACCGACAGGCACGGGCACAGATACGCAGTATTTT.

This clonotype is labeled medium-sized. The rearrangement joins TRBV6-2 or TRBV6-3 to TRBJ2-1; 10 bases align to TRBD2. The V segment lost 6 bases and the J segment 4 bases; nucleotides outside the gene matches: 9. Germline CDR1 MNHEY, CDR2 SVGEGT. The CDR3 contains 16 residues. The CDR3 loop reads CASRSLIAGGYNEQFF. CDR3 in DNA: TGTGCCAGCAGATCTCTTATAGCGGGGGGTTACAATGAGCAGTTCTTC.

The chain joins TRBV20-1 to TRBJ2-7, with 9 bases aligning to TRBD1. Germline trimming cut 5 bases from V and 3 bases from J; bases unmatched to any gene: 5. This CDR3 region has 13 residues. CDR1 is DFQATT and CDR2 is SNEGSKA in the germline V gene (reference sequence). CDR3 region: CSAGGTGNYEQYF. In DNA form, the CDR3 reads TGCAGTGCTGGGGGGACAGGGAACTACGAGCAGTACTTC.

Sample share makes this clonotype medium-sized. In DNA, the CDR3 is TGCGCCAGCAGCACAGGAAACACCGGGGAGCTGTTTTTT. Protein sequence: CASSTGNTGELFF. This chain joins TRBV5-1 and TRBJ2-2, with D tentatively TRBD1 (5 bases). The CDR3 totals 13 residues. V lost 4 bases to trimming and J lost 2 bases, with 6 bases between them. Germline CDR1 is SGHRS and CDR2 is YFSETQ.

The chain joins TRBV6-5 to TRBJ1-5, with D unresolved. Trimming left V 6 bases short and J 1 base short, with 10 bases between. The V gene's germline CDR1 is MNHEY and CDR2 SVGAGI. There are 14 residues in the CDR3. CDR3 loop: CASRLDGSNQPQHF. DNA of the CDR3: TGTGCCAGCAGACTGGACGGGAGCAATCAGCCCCAGCATTTT.

Sample share makes this clonotype medium-sized. The J gene is TRBJ1-1, the V gene TRBV19; D remains ambiguous. Germline lookup yields CDR1 LNHDA and CDR2 SQIVND (reference sequence). The V end was cut by 5 bases, the J end by 1 base, with 8 bases between. CDR3 length: 13 amino acids. In nucleotides, the CDR3 is TGTGCCAGTAGTGTACCAGGGAACACTGAAGCTTTCTTT. Encoded protein: CASSVPGNTEAFF.

This clonotype was detected once. The rearrangement joins TRBV5-5 to TRBJ1-5; tentative D call: TRBD1 (6 bases). Germline CDR1 reads SGHKS; CDR2 reads YYEKEE (reference sequence). V gave up 2 bases and J gave up 3 bases, with 12 bases separating them. The CDR3 length is 15 residues. The CDR3 region has the DNA TGTGCCAGCAGCTTAGCGGGACACCTCAATCAGCCCCAGCATTTT. Protein: CASSLAGHLNQPQHF.

This clonotype is deemed medium-sized. V and J are TRBV30 and TRBJ2-1; D is possibly TRBD2 (6 bases). Trimming shortened V by 8 bases and J by 7 bases, and 18 bases separated the two germline ends. The germline V gene has CDR1 GTSNPN and CDR2 SVGIG (reference sequence). CDR3 length equals 13 residues. The CDR3 sequence is CARGSGPGNEQFF. CDR3 coding DNA: TGTGCCCGGGGGTCGGGGCCGGGGAATGAGCAGTTCTTC.

The V call is TRBV28, the J call TRBJ2-5; TRBD2 is a possible D gene (7 bases). Germline-derived CDR1 and CDR2 are MDHEN and SYDVKM. V lost 4 bases to trimming and J lost 4 bases, with 19 bases between them. The CDR3 spans 16 residues. Written as DNA, the CDR3 is TGTGCCAGCAGTTCAATTGGGGGGGGCCTGGGAGAGACCCAGTACTTC. It codes for CASSSIGGGLGETQYF.

The chain uses TRBV12-3 or TRBV12-4 and TRBJ2-5; no clear D. The CDR3 has 11 amino acids. With 2 bases removed from V and 5 bases from J, the gap between germline ends came to 3 bases. CDR3 sequence (DNA): TGTGCCAGCAGTTTAAAGGAGACCCAGTACTTC. It encodes CASSLKETQYF.

The V call is TRBV5-4, the J call TRBJ2-2; 7 bases agree with TRBD1. CDR3 length: 14 amino acids. J was trimmed by 9 bases and V by 4 bases; bases with no gene match: 9. The germline gives CDR1 SGHNT, CDR2 YYREEE (reference sequence). CDR3 region: CASSTQGVDWELFF. DNA for the CDR3: TGTGCCAGCAGCACCCAGGGGGTTGACTGGGAGCTGTTTTTT.

This clonotype rates as medium-sized (0.01 to 0.1%). V and J are TRBV12-3 or TRBV12-4 and TRBJ2-6, with D perhaps TRBD1 (5 bases). This CDR3 region has 17 residues. V was clipped by 7 bases and J by 0 bases, with 16 bases between them. In DNA, the CDR3 is TGTGCCAGCACAAGGCAGGGAATTGCCTCTGGGGCCAACGTCCTGACTTTC. Residues: CASTRQGIASGANVLTF.

This clonotype is medium-sized (0.01 to 0.1%) within its sample. The genes are TRBV5-4 and TRBJ2-5; 11 bases align to TRBD2. The CDR3 extends over 16 amino acids. Unmatched junction bases numbered 10, after V lost 5 bases and J lost 4 bases. CDR1 and CDR2 (germline): SGHNT, YYREEE (reference sequence). Here the CDR3 DNA reads TGTGCCAGCAGTCAGAAACTAGCGGGGGATCGAGAGACCCAGTACTTC. Translating gives CASSQKLAGDRETQYF.

The sample holds a few counts of this clonotype. This chain joins TRBV7-2 and TRBJ2-5; TRBD2 aligns across 8 bases. After removal of 2 bases from V and 2 bases from J, the junction contained 16 bases not matched to a gene. The CDR3 is 19 residues long. Germline V CDR1 and CDR2: SGHTA, FQGNSA. The CDR3 nucleotides read TGTGCCAGCAGCTTATTGGCGGGGGGCTTTCCCATTCTTCAAGAGACCCAGTACTTC. Protein product: CASSLLAGGFPILQETQYF.

Sample share makes this clonotype medium-sized. The V call is TRBV5-6, the J call TRBJ2-3; a possible D gene is TRBD2 (5 bases). Germline loops: CDR1 SGHDT, CDR2 YYEEEE. Trimming took 1 base from V and 1 from J, leaving 10 bases between them. The CDR3 consists of 15 residues. CDR3: CASSLKSGGTDTQYF. In DNA form, the CDR3 reads TGTGCCAGCAGCTTGAAAAGCGGAGGCACAGATACGCAGTATTTT.

The genes are TRBV6-5 and TRBJ1-2; weak D call: TRBD1 (6 bases). The germline V and J ends were trimmed by 4 bases and 4 bases, with 19 bases remaining between them. The CDR3 spans 16 residues. Germline loops: CDR1 MNHEY, CDR2 SVGAGI. The DNA for the CDR3 is TGTGCCAGCAGTTCGCCGGGACAAGATTTTGGCTATGGCTACACCTTC. The encoded protein is CASSSPGQDFGYGYTF.

The chain uses TRBV6-6 and TRBJ1-1; the D gene is possibly TRBD1 (6 bases). The V and J ends lost 5 bases and 1 base respectively, with 11 bases between them. Looked up from germline, CDR1 is MNHNY and CDR2 is SVGAGI (reference sequence). CDR3 length equals 14 residues. CDR3 sequence (DNA): TGTGCCAGCAGTGCCGAGGGGGGGAACACTGAAGCTTTCTTT. Amino acid sequence: CASSAEGGNTEAFF.

Only a few counts were recorded for this clonotype. The V gene is TRBV6-2 or TRBV6-3, the J gene TRBJ2-5; 9 nucleotides match TRBD1. Trimming cost V 4 bases and J 3 bases; bases outside gene matches: 9. In germline, CDR1 is MNHEY, CDR2 SVGEGT. This CDR3 has 16 amino acids. The CDR3 loop reads CASSSTGTGREETQYF. DNA for the CDR3: TGTGCCAGCAGTTCTACCGGGACAGGGCGTGAAGAGACCCAGTACTTC.

On this clonotype: This clone may be a read error of a much larger clone one base away. The CDR3 carries no conserved terminal phenylalanine or tryptophan, so it likely arises from a read error. V gene TRBV27 combines with J gene TRBJ2-3, with no clear D. V was trimmed by 0 bases and J by 5 bases, leaving 3 bases between them. CDR1 is MNHEY and CDR2 is SMNVEV in the germline V gene (reference sequence). The CDR3 totals 12 residues. Here the CDR3 DNA reads TGTGCCAGCAGTTTATCGGGAGATACGCAGTATTTA. It specifies CASSLSGDTQYL.

This clonotype is labeled as medium-sized (0.01 to 0.1%). The chain recombines TRBV30 with TRBJ1-2; 9 bases are a match to TRBD1. The CDR3 loop spans 14 amino acids. Germline V gives CDR1 GTSNPN, CDR2 SVGIG (reference sequence). With 7 bases clipped from V and 0 bases from J, the junction kept 6 bases outside the gene matches. DNA for the CDR3: TGTGCCTCGGGACAGGGACTAGCTAACTATGGCTACACCTTC. Its protein product is CASGQGLANYGYTF.

The chain has TRBV28 and TRBJ1-6, with TRBD1 matching 9 bases. The CDR3 extends over 15 amino acids. Germline CDR1 reads MDHEN; CDR2 reads SYDVKM. The V and J ends lost 4 bases and 9 bases, in that order; junction bases with no gene match: 7. CDR3 protein: CASSSTGGKGSPLHF. Written as DNA, the CDR3 is TGTGCCAGCAGTTCGACAGGGGGAAAGGGTTCACCCCTCCACTTT.

On this clonotype: One end of the junction varies from germline; a read error may be responsible. The chain employs TRBV5-5 and TRBJ1-5; 12 bases agree with TRBD1. Germline V gives CDR1 SGHKS, CDR2 YYEKEE (reference sequence). This CDR3 has 14 amino acids. DNA of the CDR3: TGCGCCAGCAGCCTGGGACAGGGGGCTCAGCCCCAGCATTTT. It is translated as CASSLGQGAQPQHF.

This chain links TRBV5-6 with TRBJ2-5; D remains unclear. With 1 base removed from V and 5 bases from J, the gap between germline ends came to 9 bases. Germline CDR1 and CDR2: SGHDT and YYEEEE. This CDR3 has 13 amino acids. The DNA for the CDR3 is TGTGCCAGCAGCTTGAGGCGGAGCGAGACCCAGTACTTC. It yields the protein CASSLRRSETQYF.

The rearrangement joins TRBV6-2 or TRBV6-3 to TRBJ1-2, with no clear D. The V end was cut by 2 bases, the J end by 4 bases, with 26 bases between. The CDR3 runs to 19 residues. The germline V gene encodes CDR1 MNHEY and CDR2 SVGEGT. In DNA, the CDR3 is TGTGCCAGCAGTTACCGGCTCAGGCCCCTCGACGGCCGTGGCTATGGCTACACCTTC. It specifies CASSYRLRPLDGRGYGYTF.

The CDR3 bases are TGTGCCAGCAGCTTGGGTCTAGCGGGGAACCTGGATGAGCAGTTCTTC. Translated, it gives CASSLGLAGNLDEQFF. The chain joins TRBV5-4 to TRBJ2-1; 9 nucleotides agree with TRBD2. Germline CDR1 SGHNT, CDR2 YYREEE (reference sequence). CDR3 length equals 16 residues. The V segment lost 0 bases and the J segment 8 bases; nucleotides outside the gene matches: 9.